This T cell receptor (beta chain) was recovered during a study of blood T cell repertoires in COVID-19 (dated by TCRdb to 2018 to 2021). Regarding the study in general: Collaborator samples came from the United States, Italy and Spain and covered acute and convalescent phases of COVID-19. The material from the prospective study consisted of cDNA or gDNA derived from T cells, B-cell-depleted T cells, or PBMCs. Subjects who had been exposed to COVID-19, were actively infected with it, or had recovered from it provided the deeply sampled blood TCRbeta repertoires that made up the dataset. The repertoires were released in a freely available public database meant as a resource for research on the immune response to SARS-CoV-2. The samples were drawn from the first 160 participants of the ongoing ImmuneRACE study and from over 950 subjects provided by 6 global collaborators. A de-identified subject ID, COVID-19 status, age in years and sex were almost always included in the sample metadata. Where HLA class I and class II types were available, the types were taken from metadata supplied by the sample provider, not from assay-based typing.

TCRbeta CDR3 regions were amplified from genomic DNA by means of the immunoSEQ Assay, a bias-controlled multiplex PCR. From the authors' description of their analysis: The number of nucleated cells in each sample was estimated from the amplification of reference gene primers within the assay. To quantify the absolute abundance of each unique TCRbeta CDR3 rearrangement, sequence reads were collapsed and filtered. For each sample, productive Simpson clonality was calculated as the square root of Simpson's diversity index over productive rearrangements. Sourced from immuneACCESS, this table was stored by TCRdb with only in-frame sequences that have V and J called. A share of the clones is absent; for the studies checked, an unresolved V gene accounts for under half, and the remainder has no known explanation. V and J calls and clone size follow that table, whereas D and trimming were derived from the DNA. Recorded for this sample are approximately 290,000 clones; about 89% of them occurred a single time. The leading ten clones occupy 0.75% to 0.9% of the sample.

The germline ends are 14 bases apart after V is trimmed by 3 bases and J by 0 bases. The CDR3, from cysteine to phenylalanine, totals 15 residues. Left in the record is the CDR3 DNA by itself, 45 bases read in frame from the first base. Via the germline V gene (reference sequence), CDR1 is GTSNPN and CDR2 SVGIG. Whole blood was collected in K2EDTA tubes by collaborating institutions according to the institutions' own protocols. For TCRbeta analysis, collaborators shipped samples as frozen whole blood, isolated PBMCs, or DNA extracted from either of those sample types. Concerning this clone itself: Its antigen remains undetermined. Per-nucleotide qualities are absent, and no much larger clonotype sits a single base away.

Overall study outcomes, separate from this receptor: Clinical and demographic metadata were provided uncurated, with the amount varying by source and participant.

The sequence is built from TRBV30 and TRBJ1-2, with no confidently assigned D gene. Sequenced sample: peripheral blood. This clonotype was sampled from a man aged 25-40 years with acute or convalescent COVID-19. The bases are TGTGCCTGGAGGCGGGCCGATCTCCCTAACTATGGCTACACCTTC. This is translated as CAWRRADLPNYGYTF.